These 17 T cell receptor beta chains were all obtained from the same sample, sequenced in a study of cytomegalovirus exposure and HLA in healthy donors. Amplification used 60 Vbeta primers and 13 Jbeta primers. TCRdb's copy holds only in-frame clones and misses some; the assay was immunoSEQ multiplex PCR. The data hold 150,000 to 250,000 clones, with around 78% observed a single time. The sample comprised PBMCs. The receptor source for this set is a man aged 25 to 45 in good health and CMV-seronegative.

V is TRBV28 and J is TRBJ2-1, with TRBD2 identical over 7 bases. Trimming took 5 bases from V and 3 from J; bases not matched to a gene: 1. The CDR3 loop spans 13 amino acids. The germline V gene has CDR1 MDHEN and CDR2 SYDVKM. CDR3 protein: CASSRGSYNEQFF. The CDR3 DNA is TGTGCCAGCAGTCGCGGGAGCTACAATGAGCAGTTCTTC.

J is TRBJ2-5 and V is TRBV4-1, with 9 positions matching TRBD1. CDR3 length: 16 residues. Germline V lookup: CDR1 MGHRA, CDR2 YSYEKL. Trimming removed 4 bases from V and 4 bases from J; junction bases left unmatched: 10. CDR3 sequence (DNA): TGCGCCAGCAGCCCCCGAGGACAGGGGAAATCAGAGACCCAGTACTTC. Its protein product is CASSPRGQGKSETQYF.

This chain uses TRBV6-1 with TRBJ2-3; TRBD1 matches at 9 bases. Trimming cost V 3 bases and J 1 base; bases outside gene matches: 2. CDR1 is MNHNS and CDR2 is SASEGT in the germline V gene. This CDR3 has 15 residues. The CDR3 is CASSDGDRGTDTQYF. CDR3 bases: TGTGCCAGCAGTGATGGGGACAGGGGCACAGATACGCAGTATTTT.

Written as DNA, the CDR3 is TGCGCCAGCAGCTTGGCCGGGGGGAGGGATACGCAGTATTTT. Protein: CASSLAGGRDTQYF. The rearrangement uses TRBV5-1 and TRBJ2-3, with 7 bases identical to TRBD2. V lost 0 bases, J lost 6 bases, and 4 bases stayed unmatched. The CDR3 totals 14 residues. Germline CDR1 is SGHRS and CDR2 is YFSETQ.

This chain connects TRBV19 to TRBJ2-1; 8 nucleotides agree with TRBD2. The junction had 11 bases not matched to a gene; V was cut back by 5 bases and J by 5 bases. Germline values: CDR1 LNHDA, CDR2 SQIVND (reference sequence). This CDR3 comprises 16 residues. The CDR3, as DNA: TGTGCCAGTAGTTCCCCGGGGGGGACTACTAACAATGAGCAGTTCTTC. This gives the protein CASSSPGGTTNNEQFF.

The V gene is TRBV9, the J gene TRBJ2-7; a weak D match, TRBD2 (6 bases). The V end lost 3 bases, the J end lost 3 bases, and 22 bases lay between the germline ends. The CDR3 loop spans 17 amino acids. Germline V gene lookup returns CDR1 SGDLS and CDR2 YYNGEE. The CDR3 DNA follows: TGTGCCAGCAGCGGCGGGACTGGTAAGGGGCCAGGCTACGAGCAGTACTTC. Protein sequence: CASSGGTGKGPGYEQYF.

The CDR3 region is CSVRPAEAFF. The CDR3 bases are TGCAGCGTTCGTCCAGCTGAAGCTTTCTTT. V usage is TRBV29-1 and J usage is TRBJ1-1; D is undetermined. This CDR3 has 10 amino acids. V gave up 5 bases and J gave up 6 bases, with 7 bases separating them. The germline gives CDR1 SQVTM, CDR2 ANQGSEA.

The chain links TRBV27 to TRBJ1-1; D is unclear. V dropped 3 bases and J dropped 5 bases, with 16 bases sitting between them. The germline V gene has CDR1 MNHEY and CDR2 SMNVEV (reference sequence). The length of the CDR3 is 15 residues. The CDR3: CASSFYAGDGTEAFF. The CDR3 DNA reads as TGTGCCAGCAGTTTCTATGCCGGGGATGGTACTGAAGCTTTCTTT.

V usage is TRBV18 and J usage is TRBJ1-2, with D possibly matching TRBD1 (5 bases). The V gene's germline CDR1 is KGHSH and CDR2 LQKENI. This CDR3 is built from 17 residues. V was clipped by 2 bases and J by 0 bases, with 16 bases between them. For the CDR3, the DNA is TGTGCCAGCTCACCAACCGCAGGGTTGTTAGCTAACTATGGCTACACCTTC. Protein: CASSPTAGLLANYGYTF. The variable domain in full, with the rest retrieved from reference TRBV18 and TRBJ1-2, is NAGVMQNPRHLVRRRGQEARLRCSPMKGHSHVYWYRQLPEEGLKFMVYLQKENIIDESGMPKERFSAEFPKEGPSILRIQQVVRGDSAAYFCASSPTAGLLANYGYTFGSGTRLTVV.

This CDR3 is CSGRLADYNEQFF. The DNA of the CDR3 is TGCAGCGGAAGACTAGCGGACTACAATGAGCAGTTCTTC. V gene TRBV29-1 combines with J gene TRBJ2-1, with 9 nucleotides matching TRBD2. Germline loops: CDR1 SQVTM, CDR2 ANQGSEA. This CDR3 has 13 residues. Trimming cost V 7 bases and J 3 bases; bases outside gene matches: 4.

The gene calls are TRBV4-1 and TRBJ2-2, with TRBD1 as a possible D gene (5 bases). The CDR3 totals 14 residues. Trimming took 1 base from V and 6 from J, leaving 9 bases between them. CDR1 MGHRA and CDR2 YSYEKL come from the germline V gene. The CDR3 DNA sequence: TGCGCCAGCAGCCAAGGTCTAGGGGCCGGGGAGCTGTTTTTT. Protein product: CASSQGLGAGELFF.

The chain is built from TRBV6-4 and TRBJ2-1, with D possibly TRBD1 on 5 matching bases. CDR1 and CDR2 (germline): MRHNA, SNTAGT. Deletions cut 2 bases from V and 4 bases from J, with 9 bases between. The CDR3 has 14 amino acids. The DNA for the CDR3 is TGTGCCAGCAGTGACGGGGCAGCTTACAATGAGCAGTTCTTC. Its translation: CASSDGAAYNEQFF.

This sequence joins TRBV28 and TRBJ2-7; TRBD2 matches 11 bases. CDR1 MDHEN and CDR2 SYDVKM come from the germline V gene. The CDR3 consists of 14 residues. Trimming cost V 7 bases and J 4 bases; bases outside gene matches: 6. The CDR3 DNA is TGTGCCAGCAAGATAGCGGGAGGGCCATACGAGCAGTACTTC. Translating gives CASKIAGGPYEQYF.

The V call is TRBV2, the J call TRBJ2-1; tentatively, D is TRBD2 (6 bases). V was pared by 8 bases and J by 10 bases, with 9 bases between. The CDR3 has 10 amino acids. The germline CDR1 and CDR2 sequences are SNHLY and FYNNEI. CDR3 DNA: TGTGCCAGCGGCGGGGCGGAGCAGTTCTTC. This gives the protein CASGGAEQFF.

This clone was detected a few times. J is TRBJ2-5 and V is TRBV5-4, with D perhaps TRBD1 (7 bases). V lost 2 bases and J 5 bases, leaving 22 bases between the germline ends. Germline CDR1 reads SGHNT; CDR2 reads YYREEE (reference sequence). This CDR3 is built from 17 residues. The CDR3 DNA is TGTGCCAGCAGCTTTCTGCCCGGGCTAGCAGGGGGGGAGACCCAGTACTTC. Translating gives CASSFLPGLAGGETQYF.

The rearrangement links TRBV14 to TRBJ1-4, with 7 positions matching TRBD1. Germline V gene lookup returns CDR1 SGHDN and CDR2 FVKESK. The V and J ends lost 0 bases and 7 bases, in that order; junction bases with no gene match: 5. This CDR3 contains 15 residues. The CDR3 is CASSQDRRGSEKLFF. The CDR3 DNA reads as TGTGCCAGCAGCCAAGATCGCAGGGGGTCTGAAAAACTGTTTTTT.

In its sample, this clone was seen a few times. This rearrangement joins TRBV29-1 to TRBJ2-5; 10 bases fit TRBD1. Losses at the gene ends were 4 bases for V and 4 bases for J; bases not matched to a gene: 12. CDR3 length equals 16 residues. CDR1 and CDR2 from the germline V gene are SQVTM and ANQGSEA. CDR3 coding DNA: TGCAGCGTTGCTAAGGGGGTCGGGGACAGGGGAGAGACCCAGTACTTC. As protein: CSVAKGVGDRGETQYF.